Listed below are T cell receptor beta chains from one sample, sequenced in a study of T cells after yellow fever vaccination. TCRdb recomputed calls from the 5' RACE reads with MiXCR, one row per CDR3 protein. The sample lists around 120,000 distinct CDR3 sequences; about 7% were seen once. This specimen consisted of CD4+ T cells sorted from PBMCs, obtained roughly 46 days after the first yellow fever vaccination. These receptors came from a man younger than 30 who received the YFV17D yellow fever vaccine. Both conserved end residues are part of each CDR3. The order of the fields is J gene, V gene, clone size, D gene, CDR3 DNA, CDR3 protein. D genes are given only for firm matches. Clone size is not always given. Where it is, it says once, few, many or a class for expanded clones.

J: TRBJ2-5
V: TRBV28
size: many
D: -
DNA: TGTGCCAGCAGTTCCCAACGACGGGGCGCGGAGGAGACCCAGTACTTC
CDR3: CASSSQRRGAEETQYF

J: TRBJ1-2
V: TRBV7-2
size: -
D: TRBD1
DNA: TGTGCCAGCAGCTTAGGGGGGACAGGGGGTGGCTACACCTTC
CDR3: CASSLGGTGGGYTF

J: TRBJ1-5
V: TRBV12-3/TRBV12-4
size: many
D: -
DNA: TGTGCCAGCAGTTTTGAACTGCTTGCTTGGCCCCAGCATTTT
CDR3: CASSFELLAWPQHF

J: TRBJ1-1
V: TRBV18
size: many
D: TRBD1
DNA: TGTGCCAGCTCACCTAAGACAGGGGATGGGAACACTGAAGCTTTCTTT
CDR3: CASSPKTGDGNTEAFF

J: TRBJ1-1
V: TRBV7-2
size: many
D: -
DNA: TGTGCCAGCAGCTTAAGGGGGGTACGCGAAGCTTTCTTT
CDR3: CASSLRGVREAFF

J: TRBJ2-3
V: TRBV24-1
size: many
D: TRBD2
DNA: TGTGCCACCAGTCCTGCTAGCGGGGGGGCAGATACGCAGTATTTT
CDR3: CATSPASGGADTQYF

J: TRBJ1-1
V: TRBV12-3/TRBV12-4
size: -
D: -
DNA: TGTGCCAGCAGTTTAGGGTCGGCCAGCCTCTTT
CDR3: CASSLGSASLF

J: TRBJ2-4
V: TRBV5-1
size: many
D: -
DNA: TGCGCCAGCAGCTTGGGAAAGGGCCCCCAAAACATTCAGTACTTC
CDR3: CASSLGKGPQNIQYF

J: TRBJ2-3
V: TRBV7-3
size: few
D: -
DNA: TGTGCCAGCAGCTTAATTGGTAGAGGGGATACGCAGTATTTT
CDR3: CASSLIGRGDTQYF

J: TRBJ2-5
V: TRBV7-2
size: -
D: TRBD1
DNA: TGTGCCAGCAGCCTAGGGACAGCGTTGCAGTACTTC
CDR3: CASSLGTALQYF

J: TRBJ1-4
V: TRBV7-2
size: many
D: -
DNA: TGTGCCAGCAGCCGCACAGGGAACGACGAAAAACTGTTTTTT
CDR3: CASSRTGNDEKLFF

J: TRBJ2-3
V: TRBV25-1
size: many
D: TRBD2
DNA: TGTGCCAGCAGGTCTCGGGCTAGCGGGCCCTCCGATACGCAGTATTTT
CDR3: CASRSRASGPSDTQYF

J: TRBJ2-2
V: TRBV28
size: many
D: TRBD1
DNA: TGTGCCAGCAGGCCCGGGACAGTAACCACCGGGGAGCTGTTTTTT
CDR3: CASRPGTVTTGELFF

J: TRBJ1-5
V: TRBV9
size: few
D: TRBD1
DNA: TGTGCCAGCAGCCCCCACGGACAGGGGAATCAGCCCCAGCATTTT
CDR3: CASSPHGQGNQPQHF

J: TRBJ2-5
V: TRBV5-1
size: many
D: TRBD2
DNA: TGCGCCAGCAGCTCTAGCGGGGCCCGCCAAGAGACCCAGTACTTC
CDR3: CASSSSGARQETQYF

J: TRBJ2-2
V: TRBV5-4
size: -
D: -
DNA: TGTGCCAGCAGCCCTCGGGCGGTCCGAAACACCGGGGAGCTGTTTTTT
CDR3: CASSPRAVRNTGELFF

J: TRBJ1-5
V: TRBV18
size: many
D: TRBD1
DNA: TGTGCCAGCTCACCACAAGGACAGGGCAATCAGCCCCAGCATTTT
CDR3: CASSPQGQGNQPQHF

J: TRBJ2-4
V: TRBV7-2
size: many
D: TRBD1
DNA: TGTGCCAGCAGCTTAGTGCGGGACAGGGTGGACAAAAACATTCAGTACTTC
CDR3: CASSLVRDRVDKNIQYF

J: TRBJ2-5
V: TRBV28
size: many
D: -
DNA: TGTGCCAGCAGTTTGATAGGTTCTCTTGAGACCCAGTACTTC
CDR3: CASSLIGSLETQYF

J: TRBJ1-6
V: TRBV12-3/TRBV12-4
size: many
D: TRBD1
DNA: TGTGCCAGCACCGGACAAAACGGACAGGGGAATTCACCCCTCCACTTT
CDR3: CASTGQNGQGNSPLHF

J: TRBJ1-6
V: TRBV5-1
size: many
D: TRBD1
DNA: TGCGCCAGCAGCTACGGACAGGGATCATCACCCCTCCACTTT
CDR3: CASSYGQGSSPLHF

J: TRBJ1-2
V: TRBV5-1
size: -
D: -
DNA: TGCGCCAGCAGCTTGGGGGGGGATGGCTACACCTTC
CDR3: CASSLGGDGYTF

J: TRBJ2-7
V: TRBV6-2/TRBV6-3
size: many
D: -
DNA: TGTGCCAGCGGTAGGGGACCCGAGGAGTACTTC
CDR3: CASGRGPEEYF

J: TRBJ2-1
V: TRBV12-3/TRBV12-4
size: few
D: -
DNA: TGTGCCAGCAGTTTTGGAAGGGCCTTTGTTCGGTTCTTC
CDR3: CASSFGRAFVRFF

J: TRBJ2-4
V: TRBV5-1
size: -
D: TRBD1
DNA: TGCGCCAGCAGCCCCATTACAGGGGCTGGGCTCAAAAACATTCAGTACTTC
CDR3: CASSPITGAGLKNIQYF

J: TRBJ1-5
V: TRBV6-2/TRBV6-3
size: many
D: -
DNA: TGTGCCAGCAGTTACCCACTTGGGCAGCCCCAGCATTTT
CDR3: CASSYPLGQPQHF

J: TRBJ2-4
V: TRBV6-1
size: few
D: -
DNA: TGTGCCAGCAGCGAAGGGGACTCCTCAGGCATTCAGTACTTC
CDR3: CASSEGDSSGIQYF

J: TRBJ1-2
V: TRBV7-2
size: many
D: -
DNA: TGTGCCAGCAGCTTAGCGACCAGCAACTATGGCTACACCTTC
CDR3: CASSLATSNYGYTF

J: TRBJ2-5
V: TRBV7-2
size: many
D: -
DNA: TGTGCCAGCAGCTTATATCAGGGGGGGACCCAGTACTTC
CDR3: CASSLYQGGTQYF

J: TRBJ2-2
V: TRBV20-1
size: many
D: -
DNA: TGCAGTGCTAGAGCGCGGGGGAACACCGGGGAGCTGTTTTTT
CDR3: CSARARGNTGELFF

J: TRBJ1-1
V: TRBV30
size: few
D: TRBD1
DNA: TGTGCCTGGAGGTACTCCGGGACAGCGAACACTGAAGCTTTCTTT
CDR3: CAWRYSGTANTEAFF

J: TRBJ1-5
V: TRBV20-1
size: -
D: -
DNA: TGCAGTGCTAGTACAGGGTTAAGCAATCAGCCCCAGCATTTT
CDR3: CSASTGLSNQPQHF

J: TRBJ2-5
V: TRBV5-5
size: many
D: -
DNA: TGTGCCAGCAGCACGATAGTCGGGGGTGAGACCCAGTACTTC
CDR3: CASSTIVGGETQYF

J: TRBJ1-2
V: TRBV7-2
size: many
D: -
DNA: TGTGCCAGCAGCTTAGGATCGTACGGTGGCTACACCTTC
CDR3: CASSLGSYGGYTF

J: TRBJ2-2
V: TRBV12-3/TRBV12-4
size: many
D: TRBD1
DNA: TGTGCCAGCAGGGGACAGGAGGACACCGGGGAGCTGTTTTTT
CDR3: CASRGQEDTGELFF

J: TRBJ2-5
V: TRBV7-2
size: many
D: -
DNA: TGTGCCAGCAGCTCGCTGTGGGGCAAAGAGACCCAGTACTTC
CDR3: CASSSLWGKETQYF

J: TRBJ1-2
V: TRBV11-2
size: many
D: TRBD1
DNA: TGTGCCAGCAGGCCAAGGGGACAGGGGCCCTTTGGTAACTATGGCTACACCTTC
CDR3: CASRPRGQGPFGNYGYTF

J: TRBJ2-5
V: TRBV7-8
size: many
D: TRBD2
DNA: TGTGCCAGCAGCTTGAATAACGGACTAGTCCAAGAGACCCAGTACTTC
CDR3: CASSLNNGLVQETQYF

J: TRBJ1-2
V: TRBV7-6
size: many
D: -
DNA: TGCACTAGGATTCTCTATGGCTACACCTTC
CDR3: CTRILYGYTF

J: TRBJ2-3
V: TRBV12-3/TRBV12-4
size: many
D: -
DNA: TGTGCCAGCAGGGAAGAAAACACAGATACGCAGTATTTT
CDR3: CASREENTDTQYF

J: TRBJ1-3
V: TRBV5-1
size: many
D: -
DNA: TGCGCCAGCAGCCAGGGGTACGATGGAAACACCATATATTTT
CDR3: CASSQGYDGNTIYF

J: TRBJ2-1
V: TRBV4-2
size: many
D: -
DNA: TGTGCCAGCAGCCAAATACGGGGGACTTTATACAATGAGCAGTTCTTC
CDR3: CASSQIRGTLYNEQFF

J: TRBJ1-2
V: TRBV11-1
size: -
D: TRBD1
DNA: TGTGCCAGCAGCCCACTTCAAACCGGGACAGGCTTGGCTAACTATGGCTACACCTTC
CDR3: CASSPLQTGTGLANYGYTF

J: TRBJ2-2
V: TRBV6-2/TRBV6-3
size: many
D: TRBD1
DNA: TGTGCCAGCAGACGGGACAGGGAGAACACCGGGGAGCTGTTTTTT
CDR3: CASRRDRENTGELFF

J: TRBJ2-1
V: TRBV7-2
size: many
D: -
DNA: TGTGCCAGCAGGGATCCGCAGTACAATGAGCAGTTCTTC
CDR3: CASRDPQYNEQFF

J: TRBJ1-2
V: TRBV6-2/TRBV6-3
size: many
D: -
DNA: TGTGCCAGCTCTAGGGCAAGGAACTATGGCTACACCTTC
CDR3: CASSRARNYGYTF

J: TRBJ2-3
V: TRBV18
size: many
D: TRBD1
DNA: TGTGCCAGCTCCAAGCCGACAGGGGGCTACACAGATACGCAGTATTTT
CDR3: CASSKPTGGYTDTQYF

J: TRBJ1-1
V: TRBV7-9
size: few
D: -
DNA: TGTGCCAGCAGCGGATCGGGGGAAGGGACTGAAGCTTTCTTT
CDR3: CASSGSGEGTEAFF

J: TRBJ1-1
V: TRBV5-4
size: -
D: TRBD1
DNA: TGTGCCAGCAGTAGAGGGACAGCTAACACTGAAGCTTTCTTT
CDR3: CASSRGTANTEAFF

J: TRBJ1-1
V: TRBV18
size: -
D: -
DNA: TGTGCCAGCTCACCGGAGCGAGCCACTGAAGCTTTCTTT
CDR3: CASSPERATEAFF

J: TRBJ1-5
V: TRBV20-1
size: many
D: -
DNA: TGCAGTGCCCCCCCGGGGGGATCCAATCAGCCCCAGCATTTT
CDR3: CSAPPGGSNQPQHF

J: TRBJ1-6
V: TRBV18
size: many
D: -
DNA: TGTGCCAGCTCACCGGGCAGCGATTCACCCCTCCACTTT
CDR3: CASSPGSDSPLHF

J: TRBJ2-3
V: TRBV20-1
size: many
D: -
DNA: TGCAGTGCCCCACGGAGGAAAAGTGGGTTGACAGATACGCAGTATTTT
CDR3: CSAPRRKSGLTDTQYF